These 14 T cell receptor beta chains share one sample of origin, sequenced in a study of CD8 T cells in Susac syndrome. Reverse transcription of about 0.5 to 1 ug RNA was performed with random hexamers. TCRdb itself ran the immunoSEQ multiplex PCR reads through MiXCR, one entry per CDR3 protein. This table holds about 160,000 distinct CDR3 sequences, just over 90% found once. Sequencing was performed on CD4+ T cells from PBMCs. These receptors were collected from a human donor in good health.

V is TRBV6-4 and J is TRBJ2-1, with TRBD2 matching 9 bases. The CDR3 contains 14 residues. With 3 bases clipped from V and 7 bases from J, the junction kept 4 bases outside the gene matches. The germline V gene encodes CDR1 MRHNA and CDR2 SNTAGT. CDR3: CASSEAGGGNEQFF. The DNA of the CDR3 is TGTGCCAGCAGTGAGGCGGGAGGGGGGAATGAGCAGTTCTTC.

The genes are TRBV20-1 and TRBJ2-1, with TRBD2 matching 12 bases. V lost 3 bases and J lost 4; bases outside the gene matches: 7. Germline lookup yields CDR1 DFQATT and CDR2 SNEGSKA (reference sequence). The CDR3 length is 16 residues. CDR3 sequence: CSARVPGLAGYNEQFF. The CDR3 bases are TGCAGTGCTAGGGTTCCGGGACTAGCGGGTTACAATGAGCAGTTCTTC.

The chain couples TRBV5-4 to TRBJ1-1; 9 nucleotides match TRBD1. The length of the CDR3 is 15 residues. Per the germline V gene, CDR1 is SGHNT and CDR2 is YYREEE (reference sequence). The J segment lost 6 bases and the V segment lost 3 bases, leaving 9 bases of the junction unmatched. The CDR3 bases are TGTGCCAGCAGCTCCAGTACAGGGGGCAATTCTGAAGCTTTCTTT. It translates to CASSSSTGGNSEAFF.

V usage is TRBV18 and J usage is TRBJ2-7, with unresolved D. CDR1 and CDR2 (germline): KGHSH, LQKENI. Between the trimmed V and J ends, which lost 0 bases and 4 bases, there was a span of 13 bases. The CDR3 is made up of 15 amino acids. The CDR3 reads CASSPPLGMFYEQYF. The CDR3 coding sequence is TGTGCCAGCTCACCACCTCTCGGTATGTTTTACGAGCAGTACTTC.

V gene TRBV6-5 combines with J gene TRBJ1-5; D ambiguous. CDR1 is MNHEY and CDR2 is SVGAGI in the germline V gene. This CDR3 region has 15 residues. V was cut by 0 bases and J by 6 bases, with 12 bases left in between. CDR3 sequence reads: CASSYSTAQGQPQHF. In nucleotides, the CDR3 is TGTGCCAGCAGTTACTCAACGGCCCAAGGTCAGCCCCAGCATTTT.

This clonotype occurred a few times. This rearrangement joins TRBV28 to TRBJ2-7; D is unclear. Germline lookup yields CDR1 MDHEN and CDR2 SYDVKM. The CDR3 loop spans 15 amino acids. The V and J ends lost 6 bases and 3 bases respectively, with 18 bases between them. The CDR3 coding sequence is TGTGCCAGCAGCTCTTATTGGTTGGAGAACTACGAGCAGTACTTC. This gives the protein CASSSYWLENYEQYF.

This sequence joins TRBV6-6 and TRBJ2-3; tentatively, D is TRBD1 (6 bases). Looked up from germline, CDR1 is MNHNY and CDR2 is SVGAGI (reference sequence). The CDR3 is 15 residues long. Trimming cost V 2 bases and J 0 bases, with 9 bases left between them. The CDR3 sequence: CASSYGRGSTDTQYF. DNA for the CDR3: TGTGCCAGCAGTTACGGCAGGGGAAGCACAGATACGCAGTATTTT.

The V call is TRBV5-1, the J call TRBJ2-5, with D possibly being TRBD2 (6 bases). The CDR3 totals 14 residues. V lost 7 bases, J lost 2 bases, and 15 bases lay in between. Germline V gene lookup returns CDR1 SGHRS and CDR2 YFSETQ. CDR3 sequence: CASRPWGEQETQYF. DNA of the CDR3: TGCGCCAGCCGCCCTTGGGGGGAACAAGAGACCCAGTACTTC.

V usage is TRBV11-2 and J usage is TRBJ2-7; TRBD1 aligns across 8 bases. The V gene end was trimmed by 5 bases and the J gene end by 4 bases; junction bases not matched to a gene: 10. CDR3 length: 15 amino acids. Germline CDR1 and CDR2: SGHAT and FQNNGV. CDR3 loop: CASSHLRDRSYEQYF. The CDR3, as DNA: TGTGCCAGCAGCCATCTCCGGGACAGGAGTTACGAGCAGTACTTC.

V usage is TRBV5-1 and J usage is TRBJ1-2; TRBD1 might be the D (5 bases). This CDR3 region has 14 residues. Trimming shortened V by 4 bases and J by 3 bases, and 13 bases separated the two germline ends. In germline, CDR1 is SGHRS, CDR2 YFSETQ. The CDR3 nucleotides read TGCGCCAGCAGCCTGGGGCAGACAGACTATGGCTACACCTTC. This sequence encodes CASSLGQTDYGYTF. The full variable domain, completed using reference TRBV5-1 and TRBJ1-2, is KAGVTQTPRYLIKTRGQQVTLSCSPISGHRSVSWYQQTPGQGLQFLFEYFSETQRNKGNFPGRFSGRQFSNSRSEMNVSTLELGDSALYLCASSLGQTDYGYTFGSGTRLTVV.

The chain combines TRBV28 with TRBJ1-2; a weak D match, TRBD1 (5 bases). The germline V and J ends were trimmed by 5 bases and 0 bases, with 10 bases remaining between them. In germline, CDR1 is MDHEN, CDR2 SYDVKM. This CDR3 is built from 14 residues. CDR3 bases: TGTGCCAGCAGTCCCGGGGGAACTAACTATGGCTACACCTTC. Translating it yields CASSPGGTNYGYTF.

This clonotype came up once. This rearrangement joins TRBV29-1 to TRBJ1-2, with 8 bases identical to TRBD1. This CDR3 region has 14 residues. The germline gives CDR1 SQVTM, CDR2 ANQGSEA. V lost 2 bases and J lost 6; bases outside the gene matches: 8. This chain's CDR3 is CSVERTGQRNGYTF. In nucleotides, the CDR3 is TGCAGCGTTGAAAGGACAGGGCAGAGGAATGGCTACACCTTC.

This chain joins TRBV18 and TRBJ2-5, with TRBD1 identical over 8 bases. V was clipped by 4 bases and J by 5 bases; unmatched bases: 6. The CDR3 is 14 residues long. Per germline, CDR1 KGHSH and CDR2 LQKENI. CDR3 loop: CASSRQGAEETQYF. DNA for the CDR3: TGTGCCAGCTCACGCCAGGGGGCGGAGGAGACCCAGTACTTC.

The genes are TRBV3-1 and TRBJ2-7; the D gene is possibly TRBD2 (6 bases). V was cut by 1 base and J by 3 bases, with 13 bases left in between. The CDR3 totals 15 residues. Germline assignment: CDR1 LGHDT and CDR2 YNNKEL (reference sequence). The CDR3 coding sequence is TGTGCCAGCAGCCAAGGTAGGCGGGGTATCTACGAGCAGTACTTC. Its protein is CASSQGRRGIYEQYF.